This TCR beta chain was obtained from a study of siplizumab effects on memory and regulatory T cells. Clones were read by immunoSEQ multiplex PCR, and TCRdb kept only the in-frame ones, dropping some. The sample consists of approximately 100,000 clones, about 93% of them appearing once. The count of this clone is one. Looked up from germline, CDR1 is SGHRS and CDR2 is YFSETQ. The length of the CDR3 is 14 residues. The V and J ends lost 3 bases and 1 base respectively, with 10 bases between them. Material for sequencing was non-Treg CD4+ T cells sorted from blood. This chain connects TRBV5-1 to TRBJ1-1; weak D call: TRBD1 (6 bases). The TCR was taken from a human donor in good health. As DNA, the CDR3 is TGCGCCAGCAGCTACGGACAGCCGAACACTGAAGCTTTCTTT. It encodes CASSYGQPNTEAFF.